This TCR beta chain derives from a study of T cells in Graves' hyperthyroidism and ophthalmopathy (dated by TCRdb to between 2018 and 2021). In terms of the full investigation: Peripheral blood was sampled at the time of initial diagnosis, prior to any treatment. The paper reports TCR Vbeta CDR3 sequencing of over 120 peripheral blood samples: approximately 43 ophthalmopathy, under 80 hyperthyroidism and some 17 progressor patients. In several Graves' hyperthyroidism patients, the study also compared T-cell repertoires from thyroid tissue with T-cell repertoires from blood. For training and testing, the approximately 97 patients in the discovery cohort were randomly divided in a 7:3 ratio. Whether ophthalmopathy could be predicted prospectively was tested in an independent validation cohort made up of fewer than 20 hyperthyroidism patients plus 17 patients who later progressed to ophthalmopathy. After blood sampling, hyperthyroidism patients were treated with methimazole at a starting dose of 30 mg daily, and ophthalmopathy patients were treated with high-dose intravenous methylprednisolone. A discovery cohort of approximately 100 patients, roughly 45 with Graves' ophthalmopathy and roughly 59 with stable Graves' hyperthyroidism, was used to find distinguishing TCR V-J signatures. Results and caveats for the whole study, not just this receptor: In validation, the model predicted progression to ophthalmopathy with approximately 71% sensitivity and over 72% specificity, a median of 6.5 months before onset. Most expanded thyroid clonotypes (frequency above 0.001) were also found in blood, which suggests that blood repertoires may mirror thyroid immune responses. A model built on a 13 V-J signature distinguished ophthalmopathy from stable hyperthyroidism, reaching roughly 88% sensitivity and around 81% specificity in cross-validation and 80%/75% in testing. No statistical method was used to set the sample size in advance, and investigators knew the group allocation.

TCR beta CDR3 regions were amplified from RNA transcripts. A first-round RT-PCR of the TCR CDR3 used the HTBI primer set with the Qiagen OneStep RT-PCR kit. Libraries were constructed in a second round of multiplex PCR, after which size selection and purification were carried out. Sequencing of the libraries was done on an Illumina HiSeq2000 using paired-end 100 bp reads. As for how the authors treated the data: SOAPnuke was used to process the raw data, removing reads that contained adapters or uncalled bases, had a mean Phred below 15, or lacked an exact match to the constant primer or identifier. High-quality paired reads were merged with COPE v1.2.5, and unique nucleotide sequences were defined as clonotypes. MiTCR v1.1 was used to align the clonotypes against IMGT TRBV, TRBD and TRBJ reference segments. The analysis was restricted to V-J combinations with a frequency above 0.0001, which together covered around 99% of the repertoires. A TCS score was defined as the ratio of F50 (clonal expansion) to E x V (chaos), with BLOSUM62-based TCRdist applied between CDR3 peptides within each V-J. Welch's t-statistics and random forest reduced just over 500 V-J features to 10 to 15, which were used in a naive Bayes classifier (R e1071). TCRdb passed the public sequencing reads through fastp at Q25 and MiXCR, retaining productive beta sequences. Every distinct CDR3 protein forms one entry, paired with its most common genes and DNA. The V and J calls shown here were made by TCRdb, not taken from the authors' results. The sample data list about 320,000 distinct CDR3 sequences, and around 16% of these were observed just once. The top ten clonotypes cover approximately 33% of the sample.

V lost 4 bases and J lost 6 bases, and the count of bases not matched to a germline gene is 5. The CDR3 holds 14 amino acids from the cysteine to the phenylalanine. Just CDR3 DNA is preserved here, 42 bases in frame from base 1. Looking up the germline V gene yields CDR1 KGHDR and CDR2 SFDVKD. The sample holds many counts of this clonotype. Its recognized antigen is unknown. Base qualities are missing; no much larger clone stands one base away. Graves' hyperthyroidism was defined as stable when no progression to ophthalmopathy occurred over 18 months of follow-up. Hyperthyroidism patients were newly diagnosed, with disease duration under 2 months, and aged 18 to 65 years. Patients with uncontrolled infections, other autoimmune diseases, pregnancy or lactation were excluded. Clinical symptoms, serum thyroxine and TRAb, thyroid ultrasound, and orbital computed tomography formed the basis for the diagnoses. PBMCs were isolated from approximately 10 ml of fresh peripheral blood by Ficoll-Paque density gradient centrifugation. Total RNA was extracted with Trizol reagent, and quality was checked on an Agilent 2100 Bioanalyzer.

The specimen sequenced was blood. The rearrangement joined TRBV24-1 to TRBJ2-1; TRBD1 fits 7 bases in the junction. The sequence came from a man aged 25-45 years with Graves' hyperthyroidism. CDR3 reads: CATSDLGTANEQFF. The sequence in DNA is TGTGCCACCAGTGACCTCGGGACAGCCAATGAGCAGTTCTTC.